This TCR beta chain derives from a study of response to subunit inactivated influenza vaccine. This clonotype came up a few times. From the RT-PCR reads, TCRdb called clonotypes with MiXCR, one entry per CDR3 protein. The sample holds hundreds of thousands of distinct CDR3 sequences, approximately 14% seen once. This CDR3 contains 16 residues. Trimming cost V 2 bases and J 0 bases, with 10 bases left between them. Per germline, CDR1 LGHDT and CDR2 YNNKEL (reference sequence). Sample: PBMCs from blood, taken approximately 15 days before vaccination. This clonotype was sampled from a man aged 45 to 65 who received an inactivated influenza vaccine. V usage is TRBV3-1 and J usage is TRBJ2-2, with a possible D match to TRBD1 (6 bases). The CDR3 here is CASSQPGQANTGELFF. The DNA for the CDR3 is TGTGCCAGCAGCCAACCGGGACAAGCGAACACCGGGGAGCTGTTTTTT.